The source of this TCR beta chain is a study of control samples from healthy donors and cancer patients. Generated by immunoSEQ multiplex PCR, the TCRdb table keeps only in-frame clones and is missing some. The sample contains 84,000 or so clones, roughly 91% of which appear only once. The sequence was collected from a man aged 50 to 60 in good health. The sequenced sample consisted of blood.

CDR3 coding DNA: TGTGCCAGCCTCCGGGACCTGGTGGAGACCCAGTACTTC. Translation gives CASLRDLVETQYF. This chain uses TRBV12-3 or TRBV12-4 with TRBJ2-5; D tentatively fits TRBD1 or TRBD2 (5 bases each). The CDR3 contains 13 residues. Trimming shortened V by 8 bases and J by 5 bases, and 15 bases separated the two germline ends.